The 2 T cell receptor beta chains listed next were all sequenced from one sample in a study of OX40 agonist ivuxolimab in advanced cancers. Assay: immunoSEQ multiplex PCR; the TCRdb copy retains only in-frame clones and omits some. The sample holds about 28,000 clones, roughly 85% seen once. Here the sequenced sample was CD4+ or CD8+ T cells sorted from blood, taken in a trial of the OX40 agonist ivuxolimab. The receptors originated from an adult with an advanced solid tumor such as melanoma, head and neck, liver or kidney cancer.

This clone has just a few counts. The chain's CDR3 is CASSPPEDGVTDTQYF. CDR3 DNA: TGTGCCAGCAGCCCCCCCGAGGATGGGGTCACAGATACGCAGTATTTT. This chain joins TRBV7-9 and TRBJ2-3; D is unresolved. This CDR3 spans 16 amino acids. Trimming stripped 5 bases from V and 2 bases from J, with 17 bases between. Germline lookup yields CDR1 SEHNR and CDR2 FQNEAQ (reference sequence).

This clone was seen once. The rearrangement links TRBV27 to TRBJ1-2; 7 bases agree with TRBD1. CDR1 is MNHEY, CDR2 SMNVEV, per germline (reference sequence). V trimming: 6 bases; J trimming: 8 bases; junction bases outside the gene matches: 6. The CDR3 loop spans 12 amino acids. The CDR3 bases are TGTGCCAGCAGGAGGGGGCAATACGGCTACACCTTC. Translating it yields CASRRGQYGYTF.